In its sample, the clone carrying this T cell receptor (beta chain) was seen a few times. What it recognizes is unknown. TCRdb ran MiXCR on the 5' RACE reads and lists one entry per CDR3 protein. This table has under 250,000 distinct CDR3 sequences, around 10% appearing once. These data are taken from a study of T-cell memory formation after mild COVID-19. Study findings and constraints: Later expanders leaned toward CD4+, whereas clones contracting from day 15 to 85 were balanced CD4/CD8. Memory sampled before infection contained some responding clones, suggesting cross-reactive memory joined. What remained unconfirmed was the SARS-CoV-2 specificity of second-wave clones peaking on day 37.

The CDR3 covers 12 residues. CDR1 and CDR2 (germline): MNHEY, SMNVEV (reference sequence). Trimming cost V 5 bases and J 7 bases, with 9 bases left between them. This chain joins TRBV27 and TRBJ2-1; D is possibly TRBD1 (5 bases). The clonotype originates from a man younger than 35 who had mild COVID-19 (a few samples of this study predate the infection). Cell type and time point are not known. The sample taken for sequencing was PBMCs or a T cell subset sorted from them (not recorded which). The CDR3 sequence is CASSPPGNEQFF. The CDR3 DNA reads TGTGCCAGCAGTCCGCCAGGGAATGAGCAGTTCTTC.